This entry is about one T cell receptor (beta chain). No antigen is known for it. No base quality values were provided; no much bigger clone lies one nucleotide off. Ends trimmed: V by 4 bases, J by 7 bases; bases unmatched to a gene: 8. The CDR3 contains 15 residues, cysteine and phenylalanine counted. Here the CDR3 DNA is all that survives: 45 bases in frame from base 1. CDR1 is given as LNHDA and CDR2 as SQIVND, both from the germline V gene (reference sequence). To prepare the library, the immunoSEQ multiplex PCR assay was applied. TCRdb limited this immuneACCESS table to in-frame rearrangements with V and J called. A share of clones is missing; checked studies link under half to unresolved V genes, and the rest is unexplained. The sample contains around 12,000 clones, around 73% of them found a single time. Around 15% of the sample is in the top ten clones. This record belongs to a study of ipilimumab plus nivolumab after autologous stem cell transplantation (dated by TCRdb to about 2021). Broadly, across the study: A median of roughly 5 ipilimumab doses and under ten nivolumab doses was received by trial patients. Both primary refractory and relapsed disease were represented in the DLBCL cohort, where 18-month progression-free survival was about 82% and 31%, respectively. Patients with high-risk diffuse large B cell lymphoma, mature T cell lymphoma, or multiple myeloma undergoing autologous transplant were enrolled in the trial. The intent-to-treat population of the trial was made up of about 37 patients. Broad study findings and their caveats: The authors concluded that, as post-transplant consolidation, combined checkpoint inhibition appeared tolerable. The authors stated that profiles of the T cell receptor repertoire, regulatory T cell phenotype and gut microbiota provided a biologic rationale for studying this approach further.

Ipilimumab was given at 1 mg/kg intravenously on day 1 of selected weeks, and checkpoint therapy started 14 to 28 days after autologous transplant. The nivolumab dose was 3 mg/kg intravenously, delivered on day 1 of weeks 1, 4, 7, 10, and every two weeks through week 26. The study was a Phase Ib clinical trial testing combined checkpoint inhibition with ipilimumab and nivolumab as consolidation after autologous stem cell transplantation. The chain employs TRBV19 and TRBJ1-5; a stretch of 9 junction bases matches TRBD1. The sequenced sample was PBMCs, obtained in a trial of ipilimumab plus nivolumab as post-transplant consolidation. The source is a male donor with diffuse large B-cell lymphoma. CDR3 sequence: CASSTPQGARQPQHF. The DNA reads as follows: TGTGCCAGTAGTACCCCACAGGGGGCGAGGCAGCCCCAGCATTTT.